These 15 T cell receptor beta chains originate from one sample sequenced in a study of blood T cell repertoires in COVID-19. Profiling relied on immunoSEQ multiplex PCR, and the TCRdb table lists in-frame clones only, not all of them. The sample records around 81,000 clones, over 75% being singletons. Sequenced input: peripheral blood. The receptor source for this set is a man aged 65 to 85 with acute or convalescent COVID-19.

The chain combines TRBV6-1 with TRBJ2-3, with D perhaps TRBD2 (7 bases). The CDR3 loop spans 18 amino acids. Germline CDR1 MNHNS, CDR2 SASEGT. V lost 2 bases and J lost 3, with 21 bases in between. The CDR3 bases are TGTGCCAGCAGTGAAAATCTCAGGGGAGGGGGAACGACAGATACGCAGTATTTT. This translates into CASSENLRGGGTTDTQYF.

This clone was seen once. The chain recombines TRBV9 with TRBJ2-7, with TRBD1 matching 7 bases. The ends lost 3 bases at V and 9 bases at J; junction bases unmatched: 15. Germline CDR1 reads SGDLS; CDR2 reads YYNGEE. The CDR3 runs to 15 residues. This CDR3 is CASSAVDRPRAGQYF. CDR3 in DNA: TGTGCCAGCAGCGCGGTGGACAGGCCAAGGGCGGGGCAGTACTTC.

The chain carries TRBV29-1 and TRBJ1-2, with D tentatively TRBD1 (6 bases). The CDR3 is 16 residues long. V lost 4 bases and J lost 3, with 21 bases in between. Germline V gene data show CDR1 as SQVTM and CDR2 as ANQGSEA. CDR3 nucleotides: TGCAGCGTTGCCGGGTATGGGGGCATGATCGACTATGGCTACACCTTC. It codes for CSVAGYGGMIDYGYTF.

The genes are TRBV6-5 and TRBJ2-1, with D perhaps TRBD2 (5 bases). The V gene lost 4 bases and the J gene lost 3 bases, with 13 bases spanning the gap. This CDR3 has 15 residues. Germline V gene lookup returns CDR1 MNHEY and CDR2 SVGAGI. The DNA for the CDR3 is TGTGCCAGCAGTTCCCAATCGGGGAGCTACAATGAGCAGTTCTTC. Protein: CASSSQSGSYNEQFF.

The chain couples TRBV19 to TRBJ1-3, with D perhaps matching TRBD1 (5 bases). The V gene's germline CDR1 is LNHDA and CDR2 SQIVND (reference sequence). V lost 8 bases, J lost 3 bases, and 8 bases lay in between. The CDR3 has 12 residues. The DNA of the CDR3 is TGTGCCAGTTCGACAGTTGGAAACACCATATATTTT. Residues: CASSTVGNTIYF.

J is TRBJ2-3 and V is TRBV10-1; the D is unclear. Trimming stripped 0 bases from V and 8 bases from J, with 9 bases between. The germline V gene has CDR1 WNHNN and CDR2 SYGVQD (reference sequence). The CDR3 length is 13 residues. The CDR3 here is CASSESTRITQYF. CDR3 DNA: TGCGCCAGCAGTGAGTCGACTCGGATTACGCAGTATTTT.

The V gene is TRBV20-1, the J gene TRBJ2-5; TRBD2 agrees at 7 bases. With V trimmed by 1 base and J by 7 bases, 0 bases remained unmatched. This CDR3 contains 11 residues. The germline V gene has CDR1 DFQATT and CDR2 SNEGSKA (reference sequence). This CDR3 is CSARAGGTQYF. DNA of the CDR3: TGCAGTGCTAGAGCGGGAGGGACCCAGTACTTC.

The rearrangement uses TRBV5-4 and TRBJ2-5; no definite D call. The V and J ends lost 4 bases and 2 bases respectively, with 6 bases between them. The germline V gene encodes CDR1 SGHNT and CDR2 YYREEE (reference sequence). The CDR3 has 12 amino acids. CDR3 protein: CASSPHQETQYF. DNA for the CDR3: TGTGCCAGCAGCCCCCATCAAGAGACCCAGTACTTC.

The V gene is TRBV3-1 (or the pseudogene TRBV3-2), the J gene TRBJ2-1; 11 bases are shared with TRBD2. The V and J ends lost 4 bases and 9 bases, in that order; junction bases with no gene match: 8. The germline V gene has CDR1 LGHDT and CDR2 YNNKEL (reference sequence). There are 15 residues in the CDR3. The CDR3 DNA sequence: TGTGCCAGCAGCCCCCGACTAGCGGGGTCAGTTGAGCAGTTCTTC. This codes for CASSPRLAGSVEQFF.

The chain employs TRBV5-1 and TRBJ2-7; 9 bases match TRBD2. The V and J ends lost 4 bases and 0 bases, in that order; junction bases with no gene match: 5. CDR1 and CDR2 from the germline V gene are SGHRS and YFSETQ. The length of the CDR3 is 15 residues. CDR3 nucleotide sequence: TGCGCCAGCAGCCCCCGAGCGGGGGGCTCCTACGAGCAGTACTTC. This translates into CASSPRAGGSYEQYF.

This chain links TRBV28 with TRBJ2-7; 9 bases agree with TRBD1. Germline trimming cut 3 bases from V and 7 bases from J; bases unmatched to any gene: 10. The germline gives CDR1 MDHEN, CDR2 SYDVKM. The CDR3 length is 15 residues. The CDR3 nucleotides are TGTGCCAGCAGTTTTATCGACAGGGGGAGTGGAGAGCAGTACTTC. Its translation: CASSFIDRGSGEQYF.

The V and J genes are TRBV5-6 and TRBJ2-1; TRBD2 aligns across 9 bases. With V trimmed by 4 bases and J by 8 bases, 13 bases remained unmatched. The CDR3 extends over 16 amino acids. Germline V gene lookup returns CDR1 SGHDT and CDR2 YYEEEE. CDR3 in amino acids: CASSPGTSWHRDEQFF. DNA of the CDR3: TGTGCCAGCAGCCCGGGGACTAGCTGGCACCGTGATGAGCAGTTCTTC.

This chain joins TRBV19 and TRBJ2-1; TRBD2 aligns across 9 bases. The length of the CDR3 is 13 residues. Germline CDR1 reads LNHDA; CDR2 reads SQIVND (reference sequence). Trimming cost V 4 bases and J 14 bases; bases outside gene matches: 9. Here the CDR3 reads CASSTTPSSGKFF. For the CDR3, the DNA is TGTGCCAGTAGTACCACTCCATCTAGCGGGAAGTTCTTC.

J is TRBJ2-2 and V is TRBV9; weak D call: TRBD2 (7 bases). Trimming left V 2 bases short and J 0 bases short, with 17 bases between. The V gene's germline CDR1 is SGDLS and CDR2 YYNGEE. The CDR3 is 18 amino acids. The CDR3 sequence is CASSVQGAGAANTGELFF. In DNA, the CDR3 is TGTGCCAGCAGCGTTCAAGGGGCGGGGGCCGCGAACACCGGGGAGCTGTTTTTT.

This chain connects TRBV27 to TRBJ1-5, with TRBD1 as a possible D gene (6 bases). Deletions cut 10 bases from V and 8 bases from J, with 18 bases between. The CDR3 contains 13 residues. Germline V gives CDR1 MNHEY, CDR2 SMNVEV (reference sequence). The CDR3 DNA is TGTGCCACAGCCCGCAGGGGTTTGGAGCCCCAGCATTTT. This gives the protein CATARRGLEPQHF.